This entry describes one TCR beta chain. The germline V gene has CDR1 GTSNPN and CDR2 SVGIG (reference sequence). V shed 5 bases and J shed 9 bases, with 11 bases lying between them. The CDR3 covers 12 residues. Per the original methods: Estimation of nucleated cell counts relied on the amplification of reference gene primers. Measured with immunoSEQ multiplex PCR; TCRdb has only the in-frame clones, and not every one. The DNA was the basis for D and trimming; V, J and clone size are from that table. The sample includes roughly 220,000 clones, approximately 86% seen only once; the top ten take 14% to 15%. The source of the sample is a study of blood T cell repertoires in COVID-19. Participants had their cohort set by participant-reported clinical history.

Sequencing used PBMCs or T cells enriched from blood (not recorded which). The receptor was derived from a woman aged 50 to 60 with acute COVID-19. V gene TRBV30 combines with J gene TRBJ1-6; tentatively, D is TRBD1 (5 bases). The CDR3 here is CAWAPGASPLHF. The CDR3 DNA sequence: TGTGCCTGGGCGCCTGGGGCTTCACCCCTCCACTTT.